These 17 T cell receptor beta chains originate from one sample sequenced in a study of blood T cell repertoires in COVID-19. Method: immunoSEQ multiplex PCR; TCRdb's copy keeps in-frame clones and lacks some. The sample records 70,000 or so clones, about 88% being singletons. The sample comprised peripheral blood. These receptors all come from a man in his sixties or seventies with active COVID-19.

The chain employs TRBV7-8 and TRBJ1-2, with D uncertain. The CDR3 is made up of 13 amino acids. Germline V lookup: CDR1 SGHVS, CDR2 FQNEAQ. Trimming removed 5 bases from V and 3 bases from J, with 10 bases in between. For the CDR3, the DNA is TGTGCCAGCAGCCCCATTAGCGACTATGGCTACACCTTC. Its translation: CASSPISDYGYTF. The variable domain in full, with the rest retrieved from reference TRBV7-8 and TRBJ1-2, is GAGVSQSPRYKVAKRGQDVALRCDPISGHVSLFWYQQALGQGPEFLTYFQNEAQLDKSGLPSDRFFAERPEGSVSTLKIQRTQQEDSAVYLCASSPISDYGYTFGSGTRLTVV.

The chain couples TRBV19 to TRBJ2-7; the match to TRBD1 covers 9 bases. Trimming removed 1 base from V and 0 bases from J; junction bases left unmatched: 7. Germline assignment: CDR1 LNHDA and CDR2 SQIVND (reference sequence). The CDR3 length is 17 residues. CDR3 bases: TGTGCCAGTAGTATAGTGGCCGGGACAGGGCTCTCCTACGAGCAGTACTTC. This codes for CASSIVAGTGLSYEQYF.

The chain uses TRBV2 and TRBJ2-2, with D possibly TRBD1 on 6 matching bases. The length of the CDR3 is 15 residues. Germline V gives CDR1 SNHLY, CDR2 FYNNEI. Between the trimmed V and J ends, which lost 6 bases and 6 bases, there was a span of 17 bases. The CDR3 loop reads CASSPTGTPSGELFF. The DNA of the CDR3 is TGTGCCAGCAGCCCAACCGGGACACCATCCGGGGAGCTGTTTTTT.

The chain has TRBV7-2 and TRBJ2-3, with TRBD2 matching over 9 bases. The CDR3 is 18 amino acids. Germline-derived CDR1 and CDR2 are SGHTA and FQGNSA. V dropped 3 bases and J dropped 4; count of bases not matched to a gene: 14. Here the CDR3 reads CASSFRGGRAGRADTQYF. CDR3 in DNA: TGTGCCAGCAGCTTTCGTGGCGGGAGGGCCGGCAGGGCAGATACGCAGTATTTT. Combining the CDR3 with reference TRBV7-2 and TRBJ2-3 gives the whole variable domain GAGVSQSPSNKVTEKGKDVELRCDPISGHTALYWYRQSLGQGLEFLIYFQGNSAPDKSGLPSDRFSAERTGGSVSTLTIQRTQQEDSAVYLCASSFRGGRAGRADTQYFGPGTRLTVL.

The gene calls are TRBV15 and TRBJ2-3; maybe TRBD1 (5 bases). The CDR3 consists of 14 residues. V shed 4 bases and J shed 0 bases, with 8 bases lying between them. CDR1 is LNHNV and CDR2 is YYDKDF in the germline V gene (reference sequence). For the CDR3, the DNA is TGTGCCACCAGCAAACAGGATAGCACAGATACGCAGTATTTT. This sequence encodes CATSKQDSTDTQYF.

The chain uses TRBV5-1 and TRBJ1-1; D gene unclear. V lost 0 bases to trimming and J lost 0 bases, with 12 bases between them. The CDR3 is 16 residues long. Germline V CDR1 and CDR2: SGHRS, YFSETQ. The CDR3, as DNA: TGCGCCAGCAGCTTGGCGAGTCGTCGGTTGAACACTGAAGCTTTCTTT. It codes for CASSLASRRLNTEAFF.

This chain uses TRBV10-1 with TRBJ2-2, with D possibly being TRBD1 (6 bases). CDR3 size: 14 residues. Trimming pared 5 bases from V and 3 bases from J, leaving 10 bases between. In germline, CDR1 is WNHNN, CDR2 SYGVQD (reference sequence). The DNA of the CDR3 is TGCGCCAGCAGTCGGGACAACGACACCGGGGAGCTGTTTTTT. This encodes CASSRDNDTGELFF.

J is TRBJ2-7 and V is TRBV6-6, with a weak D call TRBD2 (6 bases). Germline V gene sequence: CDR1 MNHNY, CDR2 SVGAGI (reference sequence). The germline V and J ends were trimmed by 6 bases and 4 bases, with 19 bases remaining between them. This CDR3 spans 15 amino acids. The CDR3 protein is CASSLGGAPAYEQYF. DNA for the CDR3: TGTGCCAGCAGCCTGGGAGGAGCCCCGGCATACGAGCAGTACTTC.

The chain carries TRBV7-3 and TRBJ2-5, with TRBD2 as a possible D gene (5 bases). The CDR3 sequence is 13 residues long. V was shortened by 5 bases and J by 0 bases, with 7 bases between the two germline ends. Looked up from germline, CDR1 is SGHTA and CDR2 is FQGTGA. CDR3 in amino acids: CASSAGHQETQYF. For the CDR3, the DNA is TGTGCCAGCAGCGCGGGCCACCAAGAGACCCAGTACTTC.

The genes are TRBV6-2 or TRBV6-3 and TRBJ2-5, with D possibly TRBD2 on 5 matching bases. Germline V gene sequence: CDR1 MNHEY, CDR2 SVGEGT. Trimming shortened V by 4 bases and J by 4 bases, and 13 bases separated the two germline ends. The CDR3 is made up of 14 amino acids. In DNA form, the CDR3 reads TGTGCCAGCAGTTTTCTCCGGGGTGGAGAGACCCAGTACTTC. It specifies CASSFLRGGETQYF.

This clone occurred once. J is TRBJ1-6 and V is TRBV6-4, with 9 nucleotides matching TRBD1. V lost 4 bases, J lost 9 bases, and 7 bases stayed unmatched. In germline, CDR1 is MRHNA, CDR2 SNTAGT. This CDR3 region has 15 residues. The CDR3 DNA follows: TGTGCCAGCAGTGCGGACAGGGGCCGGGGTTCACCCCTCCACTTT. Protein product: CASSADRGRGSPLHF.

The sample holds one count of this clone. The CDR3 is CATSDPRGPTNEKLFF. Written as DNA, the CDR3 is TGTGCCACCAGTGACCCGCGGGGTCCGACTAATGAAAAACTGTTTTTT. The chain recombines TRBV24-1 with TRBJ1-4; unclear D gene. This CDR3 is built from 16 residues. Trimming pared 4 bases from V and 2 bases from J, leaving 13 bases between. Germline V gene data show CDR1 as KGHDR and CDR2 as SFDVKD.

The rearrangement uses TRBV19 and TRBJ2-5, with D tentatively TRBD1 (5 bases). CDR3 length: 15 residues. Germline V CDR1 and CDR2: LNHDA, SQIVND (reference sequence). Trimming took off 5 bases at V and 1 base at J, with 14 bases between the two ends. The CDR3 protein is CASSDPGRGQETQYF. CDR3 in DNA: TGTGCCAGTAGTGACCCTGGAAGGGGCCAAGAGACCCAGTACTTC.

Note on this clone: Other DNA variants within this sample encode the same CDR3. CDR3 amino acids: CASSLGTRAYEQYF. The CDR3 DNA reads as TGTGCCAGCAGCTTGGGAACTAGGGCCTACGAGCAGTACTTC. The rearrangement joins TRBV7-2 to TRBJ2-7; a possible D gene is TRBD2 (5 bases). Trimming pared 3 bases from V and 2 bases from J, leaving 11 bases between. This CDR3 has 14 amino acids. The germline V gene encodes CDR1 SGHTA and CDR2 FQGNSA.

The rearrangement joins TRBV11-3 to TRBJ2-3, with D tentatively TRBD2 (6 bases). The germline V and J ends were trimmed by 1 base and 0 bases, with 11 bases remaining between them. This CDR3 is built from 16 residues. Germline values: CDR1 SGHNT, CDR2 YENEEA. CDR3 nucleotide sequence: TGTGCCAGCAGCTTAGGGCGGCGGGAAAGCACAGATACGCAGTATTTT. Protein: CASSLGRRESTDTQYF.

The chain links TRBV18 to TRBJ2-5, with 7 bases matching TRBD1. The CDR3 has 17 amino acids. Losses at the gene ends were 3 bases for V and 0 bases for J; bases not matched to a gene: 10. Germline CDR1 reads KGHSH; CDR2 reads LQKENI. The CDR3 sequence: CASSPGPGQPHQETQYF. The CDR3 nucleotides are TGTGCCAGCTCACCGGGCCCGGGACAGCCTCACCAAGAGACCCAGTACTTC.

This chain uses TRBV30 with TRBJ2-7; tentatively, D is TRBD2 (6 bases). Germline V gene lookup returns CDR1 GTSNPN and CDR2 SVGIG (reference sequence). The CDR3 is 11 residues long. V was trimmed by 3 bases and J by 7 bases, leaving 10 bases between them. CDR3 residues: CAWSRGWEQYF. Written as DNA, the CDR3 is TGTGCCTGGAGCCGGGGGTGGGAGCAGTACTTC.